This TCR beta chain was captured by sequencing in a study of low-dose radiotherapy and immunotherapy resistance in tumors. Study context: Cohort 2 patients were irradiated with 1 Gy every two weeks, reaching 13 Gy over 26 weeks. Oral aspirin 300 mg was taken by patients daily for four cycles from cycle 1 day 1.

Time point: after trial treatment. Treatment noted: LDRT plus nivolumab, ipilimumab, low-dose cyclophosphamide and aspirin (RACIN trial). Nivolumab, ipilimumab, aspirin, low-dose cyclophosphamide and low-dose radiotherapy were given to donors. Each patient who was eligible had an advanced solid tumor with no tumor-infiltrating lymphocytes. In its sample, this clonotype was seen many times. CDR3 length: 16 residues. The V gene end was trimmed by 4 bases and the J gene end by 6 bases; junction bases not matched to a gene: 11. Germline CDR1 reads MNHGY; CDR2 reads SAAAGT. Alpha and beta chains were covered, as first-strand cDNA relied on TRAV- and TRBV-specific primers. The authors ran around 22 PCR cycles to amplify TCRs with a constant-region primer and V-primer adapter. One entry per CDR3 protein results from TCRdb running MiXCR on the reads. Here the sample spans 35,000 to 45,000 distinct CDR3 sequences, around a quarter being singletons.

The TCR originated in a male donor with prostate cancer. The sample was PBMCs, taken after low-dose radiotherapy plus immunotherapy. The genes are TRBV6-8 and TRBJ2-3; 9 bases match TRBD2. CDR3 region: CASSSQRGALSDTQYF. CDR3 DNA sequence: TGTGCCAGCAGTTCGCAGCGGGGGGCCTTGTCGGATACGCAGTATTTT.